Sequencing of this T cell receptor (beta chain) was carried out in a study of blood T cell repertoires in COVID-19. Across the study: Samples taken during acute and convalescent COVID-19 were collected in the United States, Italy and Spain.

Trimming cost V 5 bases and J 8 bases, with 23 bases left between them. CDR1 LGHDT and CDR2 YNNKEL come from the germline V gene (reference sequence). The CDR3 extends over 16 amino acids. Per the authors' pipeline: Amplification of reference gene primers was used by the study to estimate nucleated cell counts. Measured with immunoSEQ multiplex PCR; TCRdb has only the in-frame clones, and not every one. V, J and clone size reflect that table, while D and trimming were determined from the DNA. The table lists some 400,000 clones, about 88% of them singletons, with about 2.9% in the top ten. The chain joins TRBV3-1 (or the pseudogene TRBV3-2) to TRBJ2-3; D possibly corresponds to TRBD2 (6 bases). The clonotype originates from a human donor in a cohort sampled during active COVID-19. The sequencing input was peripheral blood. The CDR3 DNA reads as TGTGCCAGCAGCTACCGGGGGACGTCCCGCTCAGGTACGCAGTATTTT. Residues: CASSYRGTSRSGTQYF.